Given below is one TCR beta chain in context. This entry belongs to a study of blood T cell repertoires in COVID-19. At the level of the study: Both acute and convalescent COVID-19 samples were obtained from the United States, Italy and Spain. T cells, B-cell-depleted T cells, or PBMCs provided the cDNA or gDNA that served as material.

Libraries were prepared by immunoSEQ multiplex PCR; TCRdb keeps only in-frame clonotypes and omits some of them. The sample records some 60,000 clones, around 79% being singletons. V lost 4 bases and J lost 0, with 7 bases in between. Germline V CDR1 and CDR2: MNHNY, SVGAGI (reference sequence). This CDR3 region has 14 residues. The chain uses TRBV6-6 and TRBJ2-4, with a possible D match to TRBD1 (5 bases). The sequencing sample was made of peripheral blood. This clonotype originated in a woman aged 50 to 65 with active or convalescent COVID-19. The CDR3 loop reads CASSFRAAKNIQYF. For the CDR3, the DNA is TGTGCCAGCAGTTTCAGGGCAGCCAAAAACATTCAGTACTTC.